These 28 T cell receptor beta chains share one sample of origin, sequenced in a study of T cell responses to AZD1222 COVID-19 vaccine. The repertoire was sequenced with immunoSEQ multiplex PCR; TCRdb's copy has only in-frame clones and lacks some. The sample yields about 160,000 clones, 88% seen once. Sequences were derived from peripheral blood, sampled 28 days after the second AZD1222 dose. These receptors all stem from an adult who received the AZD1222 COVID-19 vaccine.

The genes are TRBV19 and TRBJ2-1; unclear D gene. The germline V gene has CDR1 LNHDA and CDR2 SQIVND (reference sequence). The germline V and J ends were trimmed by 3 bases and 7 bases, with 10 bases remaining between them. This CDR3 spans 13 amino acids. In DNA form, the CDR3 reads TGTGCCAGTAGTATGGACCAAGGGAATGAGCAGTTCTTC. This translates into CASSMDQGNEQFF.

V is TRBV30 and J is TRBJ2-7, with D uncertain. There are 13 residues in the CDR3. The V and J ends lost 0 bases and 6 bases respectively, with 12 bases between them. From germline, CDR1 is GTSNPN and CDR2 SVGIG (reference sequence). Here the CDR3 reads CAWSVLLLFEQYF. The CDR3 nucleotides are TGTGCCTGGAGTGTACTGCTACTTTTCGAGCAGTACTTC.

This chain uses TRBV5-1 with TRBJ2-1; 13 bases align to TRBD2. V lost 4 bases to trimming and J lost 2 bases; unmatched junction nucleotides: 9. The CDR3 consists of 18 residues. Germline CDR1 is SGHRS and CDR2 is YFSETQ. CDR3 region: CASSILAGGPYPYNEQFF. CDR3 nucleotide sequence: TGCGCCAGCAGCATACTAGCGGGGGGGCCCTATCCCTACAATGAGCAGTTCTTC.

The chain carries TRBV10-1 and TRBJ1-6, with 9 bases fitting TRBD1. V was clipped by 6 bases and J by 6 bases; unmatched bases: 6. This CDR3 is 15 amino acids long. Germline CDR1 reads WNHNN; CDR2 reads SYGVQD (reference sequence). DNA of the CDR3: TGCGCCAGCAGCGGGGGACAGGGAATTAATTCACCCCTCCACTTT. It specifies CASSGGQGINSPLHF.

This sequence joins TRBV6-2 or TRBV6-3 and TRBJ1-5; D not resolved. V was clipped by 6 bases and J by 9 bases, with 12 bases between them. The CDR3 sequence is 12 residues long. The germline V gene has CDR1 MNHEY and CDR2 SVGEGT. CDR3 DNA sequence: TGTGCCAGCAGCCTACTTCTCGGGCCCCAGCATTTT. As protein: CASSLLLGPQHF.

This chain uses TRBV10-3 with TRBJ1-4; no firm D call. CDR1 and CDR2 (germline): ENHRY, SYGVKD. Trimming removed 3 bases at V and 7 bases at J, with 6 bases between. The CDR3 is made up of 12 amino acids. CDR3 amino acids: CAISDTFEKLFF. As DNA, the CDR3 is TGTGCCATCAGTGACACCTTTGAAAAACTGTTTTTT.

A single count supports this clone. J is TRBJ1-2 and V is TRBV4-1; possibly TRBD1 for D (5 bases). This CDR3 contains 17 residues. The germline CDR1 and CDR2 sequences are MGHRA and YSYEKL. Between the trimmed V and J ends, which lost 4 bases and 2 bases, there was a span of 20 bases. CDR3 coding DNA: TGCGCCAGCAGCCGCTCGAGGCAAACGGGGACCAACTATGGCTACACCTTC. Protein sequence: CASSRSRQTGTNYGYTF.

CDR3 sequence: CASNLQGPFEEQFF. The CDR3 DNA sequence: TGTGCCAGCAACCTACAGGGACCCTTTGAGGAGCAGTTCTTC. The rearrangement uses TRBV5-6 and TRBJ2-1, with D maybe TRBD1 (6 bases). Germline V gives CDR1 SGHDT, CDR2 YYEEEE. The CDR3 runs to 14 residues. V was clipped by 6 bases and J by 10 bases, with 20 bases between them.

V and J are TRBV5-5 and TRBJ2-2; D remains unclear. CDR1 and CDR2 from the germline V gene are SGHKS and YYEKEE (reference sequence). The CDR3 totals 13 residues. Trimming took off 6 bases at V and 9 bases at J, with 15 bases between the two ends. The CDR3 sequence: CASTLAVTRELFF. As DNA, the CDR3 is TGTGCCAGCACCCTGGCAGTGACCCGGGAGCTGTTTTTT.

The chain uses TRBV4-3 and TRBJ1-1; TRBD1 matches at 7 bases. This CDR3 region has 15 residues. Germline trimming cut 0 bases from V and 4 bases from J; bases unmatched to any gene: 5. Germline V lookup: CDR1 LGHNA, CDR2 YSLEER. The CDR3 loop is CASSQDRAGGTEAFF. The DNA for the CDR3 is TGCGCCAGCAGCCAAGATAGGGCAGGGGGCACTGAAGCTTTCTTT.

This clone was counted between two and nine times. V gene TRBV15 combines with J gene TRBJ1-6; possible D gene TRBD1, 5 bases. Germline loops: CDR1 LNHNV, CDR2 YYDKDF (reference sequence). This CDR3 comprises 12 residues. V lost 0 bases, J lost 14 bases, and 8 bases lay in between. The CDR3 DNA reads as TGTGCCACCAGCAGAGATGGGGGGGCCCTCCACTTT. Its protein product is CATSRDGGALHF.

The chain joins TRBV5-4 to TRBJ1-1; D is uncertain. Germline lookup yields CDR1 SGHNT and CDR2 YYREEE (reference sequence). Trimming took off 7 bases at V and 3 bases at J, with 16 bases between the two ends. CDR3 size: 14 residues. CDR3 in amino acids: CASASQGQHTEAFF. The CDR3 DNA reads TGTGCCAGCGCGAGTCAAGGGCAGCACACTGAAGCTTTCTTT.

The rearrangement links TRBV30 to TRBJ1-6; D may be TRBD1 (5 bases). There are 16 residues in the CDR3. Germline V gives CDR1 GTSNPN, CDR2 SVGIG (reference sequence). Deletions cut 0 bases from V and 7 bases from J, with 16 bases between. The CDR3 protein is CAWSVLSGRMNSPLHF. The CDR3 bases are TGTGCCTGGAGTGTACTATCGGGACGGATGAATTCACCCCTCCACTTT.

The chain links TRBV6-6 to TRBJ1-2; D may be TRBD1 (6 bases). Germline CDR1 MNHNY, CDR2 SVGAGI (reference sequence). Between the trimmed V and J ends, which lost 6 bases and 6 bases, there was a span of 14 bases. This CDR3 region has 13 residues. The CDR3 nucleotides are TGTGCCAGCAGCAACACAGGGCAAAATGGCTACACCTTC. Its protein is CASSNTGQNGYTF.

This clone appeared once. The V and J genes are TRBV12-3 or TRBV12-4 and TRBJ1-2; D gene ambiguous. Deletions cut 3 bases from V and 5 bases from J, with 7 bases between. The CDR3 runs 12 residues. The CDR3 coding sequence is TGTGCCAGCAGTTTTCTCCGGTATGGCTACACCTTC. It encodes CASSFLRYGYTF.

The chain links TRBV5-6 to TRBJ1-5, with 8 bases fitting TRBD1. Per the germline V gene, CDR1 is SGHDT and CDR2 is YYEEEE. CDR3 length equals 17 residues. V lost 1 base and J lost 2; bases outside the gene matches: 8. Here the CDR3 reads CASSLRLTGEGNQPQHF. CDR3 DNA: TGTGCCAGCAGCTTGCGCCTGACAGGGGAAGGCAATCAGCCCCAGCATTTT.

V and J are TRBV27 and TRBJ1-5; no clear D gene. Trimming left V 5 bases short and J 2 bases short, with 13 bases between. The CDR3 loop spans 15 amino acids. CDR1 is MNHEY, CDR2 SMNVEV, per germline (reference sequence). CDR3 in amino acids: CASSRLSEGNQPQHF. The CDR3 DNA sequence: TGTGCCAGCAGTAGGCTCTCGGAGGGCAATCAGCCCCAGCATTTT.

The chain joins TRBV10-3 to TRBJ1-1, with D perhaps TRBD1 (5 bases). The CDR3 spans 14 residues. The germline gives CDR1 ENHRY, CDR2 SYGVKD. V lost 5 bases and J 5 bases, leaving 15 bases between the germline ends. This chain's CDR3 is CAISPPGKETEAFF. The CDR3 DNA follows: TGTGCCATCAGTCCTCCAGGGAAAGAGACTGAAGCTTTCTTT.

This chain links TRBV7-9 with TRBJ2-4, with D possibly being TRBD2 (6 bases). Germline V gene data show CDR1 as SEHNR and CDR2 as FQNEAQ (reference sequence). Between the trimmed V and J ends, which lost 5 bases and 6 bases, there was a span of 11 bases. The CDR3 has 13 residues. The CDR3 protein is CASSPVGGNIQYF. As DNA, the CDR3 is TGTGCCAGCAGCCCAGTGGGAGGAAACATTCAGTACTTC.

This clone was observed a single time. This chain uses TRBV11-2 with TRBJ2-3, with 7 bases aligning to TRBD2. CDR1 and CDR2 from the germline V gene are SGHAT and FQNNGV. The junction had 11 bases not matched to a gene; V was cut back by 8 bases and J by 6 bases. The CDR3 consists of 14 residues. For the CDR3, the DNA is TGTGCCAGCGGGATCCGGGGGGAGGGGGATACGCAGTATTTT. This encodes CASGIRGEGDTQYF.

This clone has more than one count but fewer than ten. J is TRBJ1-1 and V is TRBV28; D unresolved. The germline V and J ends were trimmed by 5 bases and 4 bases, with 5 bases remaining between them. CDR1 and CDR2 (germline): MDHEN, SYDVKM. The length of the CDR3 is 11 residues. The CDR3 nucleotides are TGTGCCAGCAGTGAGTTCACTGAAGCTTTCTTT. Its translation is CASSEFTEAFF.

The chain couples TRBV19 to TRBJ2-3; D perhaps matches TRBD1 (6 bases). V was clipped by 4 bases and J by 4 bases, with 27 bases between them. Germline values: CDR1 LNHDA, CDR2 SQIVND (reference sequence). This CDR3 has 19 amino acids. This CDR3 reads CASSTPGPLRRGVSDTQYF. CDR3 sequence (DNA): TGTGCCAGTAGTACCCCAGGCCCCCTGCGCAGGGGTGTTTCAGATACGCAGTATTTT.

This clone was recorded once. The chain carries TRBV10-1 and TRBJ2-2; 14 nucleotides align to TRBD2. J lost 5 bases, V lost 6 bases, and 5 bases had no gene match. Germline-derived CDR1 and CDR2 are WNHNN and SYGVQD (reference sequence). This CDR3 comprises 16 residues. Here the CDR3 reads CASSRRLAGGTGELFF. The CDR3 coding sequence is TGCGCCAGCAGCCGCAGACTAGCGGGGGGGACCGGGGAGCTGTTTTTT.

V gene TRBV4-1 combines with J gene TRBJ1-5; 7 bases match TRBD1. The J segment lost 4 bases and the V segment lost 3 bases, leaving 21 bases of the junction unmatched. This CDR3 comprises 20 residues. Germline V gives CDR1 MGHRA, CDR2 YSYEKL. CDR3 protein: CASSHPRTGTVSGGNQPQHF. The CDR3 region has the DNA TGCGCCAGCAGCCATCCTCGGACCGGGACAGTCTCAGGGGGTAATCAGCCCCAGCATTTT.

The V and J genes are TRBV7-9 and TRBJ1-2; D gene unclear. V dropped 3 bases and J dropped 4 bases, with 9 bases sitting between them. Germline lookup yields CDR1 SEHNR and CDR2 FQNEAQ (reference sequence). The CDR3 consists of 13 residues. This CDR3 is CASSFGTSYGYTF. The CDR3 DNA reads TGTGCCAGCAGCTTTGGCACGAGCTATGGCTACACCTTC.

The chain joins TRBV27 to TRBJ1-5; 11 bases agree with TRBD1. With 8 bases clipped from V and 7 bases from J, the junction kept 7 bases outside the gene matches. CDR3 size: 14 residues. The germline CDR1 and CDR2 sequences are MNHEY and SMNVEV (reference sequence). The CDR3: CASSGQGAGQPQHF. CDR3 DNA: TGTGCCAGCTCAGGACAGGGGGCAGGACAGCCCCAGCATTTT.

The DNA of the CDR3 is TGTGCCAGCAGCTCTTTGGTCGGGGGTGGTTCACCCCTCCACTTT. This codes for CASSSLVGGGSPLHF. V gene TRBV4-2 combines with J gene TRBJ1-6, with D possibly TRBD1 on 5 matching bases. CDR1 is LGHNA, CDR2 YNFKEQ, per germline. The CDR3 covers 15 residues. With 5 bases removed from V and 9 bases from J, the gap between germline ends came to 17 bases.

The gene calls are TRBV27 and TRBJ1-5; possible D gene TRBD1, 6 bases. This CDR3 spans 18 amino acids. Germline V lookup: CDR1 MNHEY, CDR2 SMNVEV (reference sequence). Trimming cost V 5 bases and J 4 bases, with 24 bases left between them. The CDR3 protein is CASSPLSTGLRDNQPQHF. CDR3 DNA: TGTGCCAGCAGTCCATTATCGACAGGACTGAGAGATAATCAGCCCCAGCATTTT.